The clone carrying this T cell receptor (beta chain) occurred once. What it recognizes is unknown. This CDR3 has 12 residues. Trimming left V 8 bases short and J 4 bases short, with 9 bases between. CDR1 and CDR2 from the germline V gene are MNHEY and SMNVEV (reference sequence). Treatment defined: oral pan-JAK inhibitor, 5-10 mg twice daily. This specimen belongs to a study of CD8+ T cells in alopecia areata. Study-wide findings and caveats: Administration of tofacitinib significantly diminished scalp clonality and expanded CD8+ clones within the top 100. There were many expanded lesional clones persisting in scalp and blood during tofacitinib.

Investigators isolated RNA and reverse transcribed it into cDNA to act as the sequencing template. Sequencing used immunoSEQ multiplex PCR; TCRdb keeps in-frame clones, though not all of them. The table has about 200,000 clones, roughly 64% seen once. The origin of this receptor is a human donor with alopecia areata. The starting material was CD4+ T cells sorted from blood, obtained at week 24, from a patient treated with tofacitinib. The chain employs TRBV27 and TRBJ1-5; a weak D match, TRBD1 (5 bases). For the CDR3, the DNA is TGTGCCAGCGCGACAGTAAATCAGCCCCAGCATTTT. This translates into CASATVNQPQHF.